This record concerns one T cell receptor (beta chain) sequence. Its binding antigen is unknown. Per-base quality was not reported, and no clone a single base away is much larger than it. V is reduced by 4 bases and J by 4 bases, leaving a spacing of 13 bases between them. The CDR3, cysteine through phenylalanine, is 14 amino acids long. Left in the record is the CDR3 DNA by itself, 42 bases read in frame from the first base. The germline V gene yields SGHTA for CDR1 and FQGNSA for CDR2. This sample was taken from a study of technical replicates of blood from several donors (dated by TCRdb to the late 2010s). Preparation of the library involved the immunoSEQ multiplex PCR assay. TCRdb obtained this table from immuneACCESS and retained in-frame rearrangements with V and J assigned. These tables miss some clones; where compared with another copy, unresolved V genes account for less than half of the shortfall, and the remainder is unexplained. A total of 80,000 or so clones appear in this sample, approximately 80% of them only once. The biggest ten clones account for roughly 3.9% of the sample.

The chain uses TRBV7-2 and TRBJ1-2, with the D gene not clear enough to name. The TCR comes from a human donor in good health. Some clones in this sample may be carry-over from other donors' samples. The specimen sequenced was PBMCs. Read as DNA, the sequence is TGTGCCAGCAGCTCCCCCGCTCTAGGCTATGGCTACACCTTC. Its product reads: CASSSPALGYGYTF.